One sample yielded the 19 T cell receptor beta chains listed below, sequenced in a study of T cells in Graves' hyperthyroidism and ophthalmopathy. Using RNA transcripts as the source, TCR beta CDR3 regions were amplified. First-round RT-PCR of the TCR CDR3 relied on the HTBI primer set. A single record per CDR3 protein comes from TCRdb applying MiXCR to the multiplex PCR reads. The sample consists of 600,000 to 750,000 distinct CDR3 sequences, around 15% of them appearing once. What was sequenced was blood. The receptor source for this set is a man aged 50-60 years with Graves' hyperthyroidism.

To note about this clonotype: A much larger clone sits a single nucleotide away, making a read error possible. Without the conserved terminal phenylalanine or tryptophan, this CDR3 likely stems from a read error. This chain connects TRBV9 to TRBJ1-1; the D is unclear. Germline V CDR1 and CDR2: SGDLS, YYNGEE. The CDR3 totals 14 residues. V was trimmed by 0 bases and J by 4 bases, leaving 10 bases between them. CDR3 nucleotides: TGTGCCAGCAGCGTAGCCCCACGGGGCACTGAAGCTTTCGTT. Its protein product is CASSVAPRGTEAFV.

The DNA of the CDR3 is TGTGCCAGCAGTGAGACAGGGGGCACCACTGAAGCTTTCTTT. As protein: CASSETGGTTEAFF. This rearrangement joins TRBV6-1 to TRBJ1-1; 10 bases agree with TRBD1. Germline CDR1 and CDR2: MNHNS and SASEGT. The junction had 2 bases not matched to a gene; V was cut back by 3 bases and J by 4 bases. The CDR3 length is 14 residues.

This clonotype was picked up many times. The rearrangement links TRBV5-1 to TRBJ2-3; 8 bases agree with TRBD2. Trimming cost V 0 bases and J 0 bases; bases outside gene matches: 6. The CDR3 consists of 17 residues. Germline CDR1 is SGHRS and CDR2 is YFSETQ. The CDR3, as DNA: TGCGCCAGCAGCTTGGCAAGCGCTAGCGGGAGCACAGATACGCAGTATTTT. Translation: CASSLASASGSTDTQYF. Full variable domain (outside the CDR3, taken from reference TRBV5-1 and TRBJ2-3): KAGVTQTPRYLIKTRGQQVTLSCSPISGHRSVSWYQQTPGQGLQFLFEYFSETQRNKGNFPGRFSGRQFSNSRSEMNVSTLELGDSALYLCASSLASASGSTDTQYFGPGTRLTVL.

The chain uses TRBV7-2 and TRBJ2-5, with D tentatively TRBD1 or TRBD2 (7 bases each). The CDR3 loop spans 16 amino acids. The V and J ends lost 2 bases and 4 bases respectively, with 17 bases between them. Germline V gene sequence: CDR1 SGHTA, CDR2 FQGNSA. The CDR3, as DNA: TGTGCCAGCAGCTTATCGGGCAGGGGGGGGGGAGAGACCCAGTACTTC. It codes for CASSLSGRGGGETQYF.

This clonotype has at least ten counts. The chain employs TRBV24-1 and TRBJ1-1; D not resolved. The germline gives CDR1 KGHDR, CDR2 SFDVKD. The V and J ends lost 5 bases and 1 base respectively, with 4 bases between them. The CDR3 has 12 residues. The CDR3 spells CATSGSNTEAFF. DNA of the CDR3: TGTGCCACCAGTGGGTCGAACACTGAAGCTTTCTTT.

At least ten counts were recorded for this clonotype. The chain couples TRBV30 to TRBJ1-5; no definite D call. This CDR3 comprises 15 residues. With 1 base removed from V and 1 base from J, the gap between germline ends came to 11 bases. Germline CDR1 is GTSNPN and CDR2 is SVGIG (reference sequence). The DNA for the CDR3 is TGTGCCTGGAGTGCCTCGGGTTGGAGCAATCAGCCCCAGCATTTT. This gives the protein CAWSASGWSNQPQHF.

Regarding this clonotype: Mismatch with germline at one junction end may stem from a read error. The chain is built from TRBV20-1 and TRBJ2-1, with D possibly being TRBD1 (6 bases). Germline V CDR1 and CDR2: DFQATT, SNEGSKA (reference sequence). The CDR3 loop spans 14 amino acids. The CDR3 loop is CSARDKRGNNEQFF. CDR3 DNA sequence: TGCAGTGCCAGAGATAAGAGGGGGAACAATGAGCAGTTCTTC.

This clonotype was seen a few times. The chain combines TRBV20-1 with TRBJ2-3; D may be TRBD1 (6 bases). The CDR3 length is 14 residues. V lost 0 bases and J lost 1, with 8 bases in between. The germline V gene encodes CDR1 DFQATT and CDR2 SNEGSKA (reference sequence). The CDR3, as DNA: TGCAGTGCTAGAGACTCAGGGGGCACAGATACGCAGTATTTT. Translation gives CSARDSGGTDTQYF.

This clonotype was detected a few times. The chain couples TRBV11-3 to TRBJ2-1; 8 bases are shared with TRBD2. Germline V gene lookup returns CDR1 SGHNT and CDR2 YENEEA. This CDR3 has 16 residues. V lost 0 bases and J lost 8; bases outside the gene matches: 9. CDR3 DNA sequence: TGTGCCAGCAGCTTAGATAAGACGGGAGGGGACGATGAGCAGTTCTTC. Its protein product is CASSLDKTGGDDEQFF.

This clonotype has only a few counts. The chain recombines TRBV19 with TRBJ2-1; 8 nucleotides line up with TRBD2. J gave up 8 bases and V 1 base, and 10 bases lay outside the gene matches. The CDR3 loop spans 16 amino acids. CDR1 and CDR2 from the germline V gene are LNHDA and SQIVND (reference sequence). The CDR3 sequence is CASSIVAAGAGDEQFF. The CDR3 region has the DNA TGTGCCAGTAGTATAGTCGCAGCGGGAGCGGGCGATGAGCAGTTCTTC.

This clonotype has ten or more counts. The chain combines TRBV28 with TRBJ2-3, with D unresolved. Per the germline V gene, CDR1 is MDHEN and CDR2 is SYDVKM. This CDR3 has 14 amino acids. V was shortened by 2 bases and J by 2 bases, with 8 bases between the two germline ends. The CDR3 bases are TGTGCCAGCAGTTTAGGAGCCTACACAGATACGCAGTATTTT. The encoded protein is CASSLGAYTDTQYF.

The chain uses TRBV6-1 and TRBJ2-7; D is undetermined. Trimming removed 8 bases from V and 5 bases from J, with 16 bases in between. From germline, CDR1 is MNHNS and CDR2 SASEGT. CDR3 size: 13 residues. CDR3 DNA sequence: TGTGCCAGCGTGGGTTACGGGTACGACGAGCAGTACTTC. The encoded protein is CASVGYGYDEQYF.

This clonotype has only a few counts. This sequence joins TRBV19 and TRBJ1-1, with a tentative D call TRBD1 (6 bases). The CDR3 loop spans 16 amino acids. The germline V gene has CDR1 LNHDA and CDR2 SQIVND (reference sequence). Trimming cost V 3 bases and J 0 bases, with 14 bases left between them. CDR3 region: CASSISVDSLNTEAFF. DNA of the CDR3: TGTGCCAGTAGTATCTCGGTGGACAGCTTGAACACTGAAGCTTTCTTT.

The J gene is TRBJ2-7, the V gene TRBV3-1; 8 bases agree with TRBD2. CDR1 and CDR2 from the germline V gene are LGHDT and YNNKEL (reference sequence). V lost 7 bases to trimming and J lost 3 bases; unmatched junction nucleotides: 8. CDR3 length: 14 amino acids. CDR3 sequence (DNA): TGTGCCAGCACCCCTTCCGGGGGGGGCTACGAGCAGTACTTC. Residues: CASTPSGGGYEQYF.

The table lists this clonotype with many counts. The chain employs TRBV27 and TRBJ2-1, with 12 bases lining up with TRBD2. The CDR3 covers 17 residues. Trimming cost V 4 bases and J 4 bases; bases outside gene matches: 8. CDR1 and CDR2 (germline): MNHEY, SMNVEV (reference sequence). The chain's CDR3 is CASSYTSGRYSYNEQFF. The CDR3 region has the DNA TGTGCCAGCAGTTACACTAGCGGGAGGTACTCTTACAATGAGCAGTTCTTC.

In its sample, this clonotype was seen a few times. One end of the junction varies from germline; a read error may be responsible. The chain recombines TRBV29-1 with TRBJ2-2, with D perhaps given as TRBD1 or TRBD2 (5 bases each). The germline gives CDR1 SQVTM, CDR2 ANQGSEA. The CDR3 contains 14 residues. The chain's CDR3 is CSVFRDGYFGELFF. CDR3 DNA sequence: TGCAGCGTATTCCGGGACGGATATTTTGGGGAACTGTTTTTT.

This clonotype was recorded many times. The rearrangement uses TRBV27 and TRBJ2-5; D is possibly TRBD2 (6 bases). Trimming left V 5 bases short and J 7 bases short, with 17 bases between. Germline assignment: CDR1 MNHEY and CDR2 SMNVEV (reference sequence). The CDR3 covers 14 residues. The CDR3 region is CASSPSETRGTQYF. The CDR3 bases are TGTGCCAGCAGTCCCTCCGAGACTAGGGGGACCCAGTACTTC.

Many counts were recorded for this clonotype. The V call is TRBV7-2, the J call TRBJ2-7; 8 nucleotides agree with TRBD2. This CDR3 has 15 amino acids. V was clipped by 5 bases and J by 1 base; unmatched bases: 7. Germline loops: CDR1 SGHTA, CDR2 FQGNSA. The CDR3 nucleotides read TGTGCCAGCAGCCCGATTAGCGGGACTTCCTACGAGCAGTACTTC. Protein: CASSPISGTSYEQYF.

Only a few counts were recorded for this clonotype. V and J are TRBV28 and TRBJ2-7; TRBD2 agrees at 12 bases. Germline assignment: CDR1 MDHEN and CDR2 SYDVKM. The CDR3 has 16 residues. J lost 2 bases, V lost 4 bases, and 6 bases had no gene match. DNA of the CDR3: TGTGCCAGCAGTTCGTACGGGACTAGCGGGCCCTACGAGCAGTACTTC. Translation gives CASSSYGTSGPYEQYF.